Listed here are 22 T cell receptor beta chains from one sample, sequenced in a study of blood T cell repertoires in COVID-19. Only in-frame clones appear in the TCRdb table, and some are missing; sequencing was by immunoSEQ multiplex PCR. The sample includes about 240,000 clones, 86% seen only once; the top ten take 10%. Sequenced sample: peripheral blood. The receptors here all came from a woman between 50 and 59 years old with COVID-19, enrolled during active disease.

The chain joins TRBV7-8 to TRBJ1-4; D remains ambiguous. The CDR3 is made up of 13 amino acids. Trimming removed 1 base at V and 7 bases at J, with 7 bases between. CDR1 is SGHVS and CDR2 is FQNEAQ in the germline V gene. This chain's CDR3 is CASSLGYREKLFF. The CDR3 DNA reads TGTGCCAGCAGCTTAGGCTACCGTGAAAAACTGTTTTTT.

The chain has TRBV29-1 and TRBJ1-2; 9 nucleotides line up with TRBD1. Germline CDR1 reads SQVTM; CDR2 reads ANQGSEA. The CDR3 contains 15 residues. The J segment lost 4 bases and the V segment lost 5 bases, leaving 11 bases of the junction unmatched. The CDR3 protein is CSVQSRDRDAYGYTF. CDR3 coding DNA: TGCAGCGTTCAGAGCCGGGACAGGGACGCCTATGGCTACACCTTC.

Here the CDR3 DNA reads TGCGCCAGCAGCCAAGTTGGGACAGGCAACACAGATACGCAGTATTTT. This translates into CASSQVGTGNTDTQYF. The chain employs TRBV4-1 and TRBJ2-3; 8 bases map to TRBD1. CDR1 is MGHRA, CDR2 YSYEKL, per germline. This CDR3 is built from 16 residues. V lost 1 base to trimming and J lost 2 bases; unmatched junction nucleotides: 5.

The chain combines TRBV20-1 with TRBJ1-2, with a possible D match to TRBD1 (5 bases). Trimming pared 6 bases from V and 8 bases from J, leaving 13 bases between. Germline CDR1 and CDR2: DFQATT and SNEGSKA (reference sequence). The CDR3 contains 11 residues. The CDR3 region is CSAIQGGGYTF. The CDR3 DNA sequence: TGCAGTGCCATTCAGGGCGGCGGCTACACCTTC.

This clone was observed at least ten times. This chain uses TRBV12-5 with TRBJ2-1, with a possible D match to TRBD1 (6 bases). The CDR3 is 17 residues long. Germline CDR1 is LGHNT and CDR2 is FRNRAP. Trimming removed 0 bases from V and 0 bases from J, with 12 bases in between. CDR3 sequence reads: CASGLVRLGASYNEQFF. For the CDR3, the DNA is TGTGCTAGTGGTTTGGTACGGTTGGGGGCCTCCTACAATGAGCAGTTCTTC.

V and J are TRBV5-1 and TRBJ2-1; possibly TRBD1 for D (5 bases). This CDR3 has 15 residues. Germline V lookup: CDR1 SGHRS, CDR2 YFSETQ. V was trimmed by 0 bases and J by 0 bases, leaving 7 bases between them. CDR3 in DNA: TGCGCCAGCAGCTTGGCAGGGAACTCCTACAATGAGCAGTTCTTC. It translates to CASSLAGNSYNEQFF. Complete variable domain (other parts from reference TRBV5-1 and TRBJ2-1): KAGVTQTPRYLIKTRGQQVTLSCSPISGHRSVSWYQQTPGQGLQFLFEYFSETQRNKGNFPGRFSGRQFSNSRSEMNVSTLELGDSALYLCASSLAGNSYNEQFFGPGTRLTVL.

In DNA, the CDR3 is TGTGCCAGCAGTGCGCGGGGGGGCGGCTACGAGCAGTACTTC. Protein sequence: CASSARGGGYEQYF. The chain is built from TRBV27 and TRBJ2-7; TRBD2 matches 9 bases. The CDR3 runs to 14 residues. Trimming removed 5 bases from V and 3 bases from J; junction bases left unmatched: 5. Germline V gene lookup returns CDR1 MNHEY and CDR2 SMNVEV (reference sequence).

The CDR3 DNA reads TGTGCCAGCAGCTTGGCGGCAGTCGGAAACACCATATATTTT. Amino acids: CASSLAAVGNTIYF. The chain carries TRBV7-2 and TRBJ1-3; D is undetermined. Deletions cut 3 bases from V and 4 bases from J, with 10 bases between. Germline V gives CDR1 SGHTA, CDR2 FQGNSA. This CDR3 contains 14 residues.

The chain has TRBV7-2 and TRBJ1-6, with D possibly TRBD1 on 6 matching bases. Germline CDR1 reads SGHTA; CDR2 reads FQGNSA. The V end was cut by 0 bases, the J end by 7 bases, with 16 bases between. The CDR3 consists of 17 residues. In DNA, the CDR3 is TGTGCCAGCAGCTTAGCGAGGTCAGGGGCAGGGAATTCACCCCTCCACTTT. This codes for CASSLARSGAGNSPLHF.

V usage is TRBV25-1 and J usage is TRBJ2-7, with TRBD1 identical over 10 bases. CDR1 and CDR2 (germline): MGHDK, SYGVNS. After removal of 8 bases from V and 6 bases from J, the junction contained 7 bases not matched to a gene. The CDR3 runs to 13 residues. The CDR3 DNA is TGTGCCAGCCTCTCGGACAGGGGGTGCGAGCAGTACGTC. It yields the protein CASLSDRGCEQYV.

The chain joins TRBV19 to TRBJ1-6; maybe TRBD1 (6 bases). Trimming cost V 3 bases and J 6 bases, with 12 bases left between them. The CDR3 covers 15 residues. Germline values: CDR1 LNHDA, CDR2 SQIVND (reference sequence). In DNA form, the CDR3 reads TGTGCCAGTAGTATCCCCGACAGGCCTAATTCACCCCTCCACTTT. It translates to CASSIPDRPNSPLHF. The variable domain in full, with the rest retrieved from reference TRBV19 and TRBJ1-6, is DGGITQSPKYLFRKEGQNVTLSCEQNLNHDAMYWYRQDPGQGLRLIYYSQIVNDFQKGDIAEGYSVSREKKESFPLTVTSAQKNPTAFYLCASSIPDRPNSPLHFGNGTRLTVT.

The V call is TRBV6-2 or TRBV6-3, the J call TRBJ1-1; TRBD1 aligns across 7 bases. Germline assignment: CDR1 MNHEY and CDR2 SVGEGT. V lost 6 bases to trimming and J lost 1 base; unmatched junction nucleotides: 5. The CDR3 loop spans 14 amino acids. The CDR3 spells CASSLGQTNTEAFF. The CDR3 bases are TGTGCCAGCAGCTTGGGACAGACGAACACTGAAGCTTTCTTT.

This clone has ten or more counts. This sequence joins TRBV19 and TRBJ1-2; 8 bases align to TRBD1. CDR3 length equals 13 residues. Germline CDR1 and CDR2: LNHDA and SQIVND (reference sequence). The V gene end was trimmed by 8 bases and the J gene end by 5 bases; junction bases not matched to a gene: 7. The CDR3, as DNA: TGTGCCAGTTCGGACAGGGAAAGATATGGCTACACCTTC. Amino acid sequence: CASSDRERYGYTF.

The chain has TRBV20-1 and TRBJ1-5; 7 bases agree with TRBD1. Germline V gene lookup returns CDR1 DFQATT and CDR2 SNEGSKA (reference sequence). Trimming at V came to 4 bases and at J to 5 bases, leaving 2 bases not matched to a gene. The CDR3 has 12 residues. DNA of the CDR3: TGCAGTGCTACTGACAGGGATCAGCCCCAGCATTTT. Amino acid sequence: CSATDRDQPQHF.

The chain has TRBV10-1 and TRBJ1-1; the D gene is possibly TRBD1 (5 bases). Germline V gene sequence: CDR1 WNHNN, CDR2 SYGVQD (reference sequence). CDR3 length equals 13 residues. Between the trimmed V and J ends, which lost 5 bases and 0 bases, there was a span of 7 bases. CDR3 bases: TGCGCCAGCAGTCGGGACTTGAACACTGAAGCTTTCTTT. It yields the protein CASSRDLNTEAFF.

The CDR3 reads CASSLDGESNQPQHF. The CDR3 DNA sequence: TGCGCCAGCAGCTTGGACGGGGAAAGCAATCAGCCCCAGCATTTT. The chain couples TRBV5-1 to TRBJ1-5; D uncertain. Germline values: CDR1 SGHRS, CDR2 YFSETQ. This CDR3 contains 15 residues. Trimming left V 0 bases short and J 1 base short, with 8 bases between.

The chain uses TRBV19 and TRBJ1-3, with 7 bases lining up with TRBD1. There are 14 residues in the CDR3. With V trimmed by 8 bases and J by 0 bases, 4 bases remained unmatched. In germline, CDR1 is LNHDA, CDR2 SQIVND (reference sequence). CDR3 coding DNA: TGTGCCAGTGGTGGACAGGACTCTGGAAACACCATATATTTT. Its translation: CASGGQDSGNTIYF.

This rearrangement joins TRBV7-2 to TRBJ2-1; D unresolved. Germline V gives CDR1 SGHTA, CDR2 FQGNSA. The CDR3 loop spans 13 amino acids. Deletions cut 1 base from V and 5 bases from J, with 6 bases between. CDR3 DNA: TGTGCCAGCAGCTTAGGGCGGAACAATGAGCAGTTCTTC. Translating it yields CASSLGRNNEQFF. The full variable domain, rest sourced from reference TRBV7-2 and TRBJ2-1, is GAGVSQSPSNKVTEKGKDVELRCDPISGHTALYWYRQSLGQGLEFLIYFQGNSAPDKSGLPSDRFSAERTGGSVSTLTIQRTQQEDSAVYLCASSLGRNNEQFFGPGTRLTVL.

The chain couples TRBV10-3 to TRBJ1-1; the D is unclear. The CDR3 is 12 residues long. Per germline, CDR1 ENHRY and CDR2 SYGVKD. Trimming removed 3 bases from V and 1 base from J, with 3 bases in between. CDR3 in DNA: TGTGCCATCAGTGACTGGAACACTGAAGCTTTCTTT. Amino acids: CAISDWNTEAFF.

The chain uses TRBV28 and TRBJ2-5, with 8 bases fitting TRBD2. Germline V gene lookup returns CDR1 MDHEN and CDR2 SYDVKM. The CDR3 spans 15 residues. With V trimmed by 6 bases and J by 2 bases, 8 bases remained unmatched. The CDR3 here is CASSLRRGEQETQYF. DNA for the CDR3: TGTGCCAGCAGCCTTCGGCGGGGGGAGCAAGAGACCCAGTACTTC. Together with reference TRBV28 and TRBJ2-5, the CDR3 gives the full variable domain: DVKVTQSSRYLVKRTGEKVFLECVQDMDHENMFWYRQDPGLGLRLIYFSYDVKMKEKGDIPEGYSVSREKKERFSLILESASTNQTSMYLCASSLRRGEQETQYFGPGTRLLVL.

This chain connects TRBV30 to TRBJ2-7, with a tentative D call TRBD1 (8 bases). This CDR3 is 14 amino acids long. From germline, CDR1 is GTSNPN and CDR2 SVGIG (reference sequence). Trimming removed 0 bases at V and 9 bases at J, with 18 bases between. The CDR3 DNA sequence: TGTGCCTGGAGTGTCCCCGGGACAGGCGGGAGGCAGTACTTC. This translates into CAWSVPGTGGRQYF.

This chain links TRBV6-2 or TRBV6-3 with TRBJ2-7, with a possible D match to TRBD2 (5 bases). This CDR3 contains 14 residues. Germline V gives CDR1 MNHEY, CDR2 SVGEGT. V shed 2 bases and J shed 6 bases, with 14 bases lying between them. CDR3 in DNA: TGTGCCAGCAGTTACAGGGTGAGGGCCTCCGAGCAGTACGTC. As protein: CASSYRVRASEQYV.